The rows below give T cell receptor beta chains drawn from one sample of a study of OX40 agonist ivuxolimab in advanced cancers. TCRdb's copy holds only in-frame clones and misses some; the assay was immunoSEQ multiplex PCR. The data hold approximately 30,000 clones, with 84% observed a single time. Sample: CD4+ or CD8+ T cells sorted from blood, taken in a trial of the OX40 agonist ivuxolimab. The receptors here all came from an adult with an advanced solid tumor such as melanoma, head and neck, liver or kidney cancer. Both conserved end residues are trimmed from each CDR3. Fields, in order: V gene, J gene, CDR3 protein.

TRBV19,TRBJ1-2,ASSMTGPTGYGYT
TRBV15,TRBJ2-1,ATSRAGSGYEQF
TRBV4-1,TRBJ2-2,ASSLAPNTGELF
TRBV28,TRBJ1-5,ASSLLRGAYNQPQH
TRBV9,TRBJ2-7,ASSVGGGQYEQY
TRBV4-3,TRBJ1-4,ASSSTDSATNEKLF
TRBV10-3,TRBJ2-2,AISETGNPGELF
TRBV19,TRBJ2-7,ASSFRAIDEQY
TRBV28,TRBJ1-1,ASSAHTGPRSTEAF
TRBV28,-,ASSLVAGSYEQY
TRBV28,TRBJ2-7,ASSLLGTAYEQY
TRBV6-6,TRBJ1-2,ASSGWDKSNYGYT
TRBV9,TRBJ2-7,ASSPGTVYEQY
TRBV7-2,TRBJ1-5,ASSGDGGLGNQPQH
TRBV7-9,TRBJ2-7,AAGPSEQY
TRBV19,TRBJ1-1,ASSILGNTEAF
TRBV2,TRBJ2-4,ASSERLRGDIQY
TRBV7-4,TRBJ1-1,ASSCTGGADTEAF
TRBV5-1,TRBJ1-2,ASSLEGGLMNYGYT
TRBV15,TRBJ1-1,ATSREAGAEAF